This T cell receptor beta chain was sequenced in a study of cytomegalovirus exposure and HLA in healthy donors. Only a few counts were recorded for this clone. Its antigen remains unknown. Study-level results: From TCR beta sequences, most subjects' HLA-A and HLA-B alleles were reportedly predicted accurately. Most of the CMV-associated TCR beta chains (in a later analysis) appeared to be HLA-restricted. Researchers counted roughly 150 TCR beta chains as cytomegalovirus-associated.

PCR primers comprised 60 Vbeta and 13 Jbeta primers. Data came from immunoSEQ multiplex PCR; TCRdb stores just in-frame clones and leaves some out. This table holds about 190,000 clones, approximately 11% found once. V trimming: 2 bases; J trimming: 2 bases; junction bases outside the gene matches: 18. The CDR3 extends over 22 amino acids. Per germline, CDR1 SGHRS and CDR2 YFSETQ. The sample was PBMCs. V is TRBV5-1 and J is TRBJ2-3; 15 bases line up with TRBD2. The clonotype originates from a man aged 45-65 years in good health and CMV-seropositive. CDR3 nucleotides: TGCGCCAGCAGCTTTTTTCCTCCGGGACTAGCGGGGGGCCTTCAAATCACAGATACGCAGTATTTT. As protein: CASSFFPPGLAGGLQITDTQYF.